The 11 T cell receptor beta chains presented below share a single source sample, sequenced in a study of PD-1 blockade in mismatch repair-deficient tumors. Clones were sequenced by immunoSEQ multiplex PCR, and TCRdb holds only the in-frame ones, with some missing. The sample holds approximately 130,000 clones, approximately 90% seen once. The sample was peripheral blood, taken 44 weeks after starting pembrolizumab. Receptors originate from an adult with mismatch repair-deficient cancer.

The sample holds one count of this clone. This sequence joins TRBV12-5 and TRBJ1-2, with 9 bases identical to TRBD1. J gave up 7 bases and V 5 bases, and 2 bases lay outside the gene matches. This CDR3 region has 12 residues. Per germline, CDR1 LGHNT and CDR2 FRNRAP. The CDR3 nucleotides read TGTGCTAGTGGTGGGACAGGGTTTGGCTACACCTTC. This gives the protein CASGGTGFGYTF.

V is TRBV11-3 and J is TRBJ2-3; D gene unclear. The CDR3 totals 16 residues. Germline loops: CDR1 SGHNT, CDR2 YENEEA. The V end was cut by 1 base, the J end by 0 bases, with 11 bases between. The CDR3 spells CASSLARVRSTDTQYF. The CDR3 region has the DNA TGTGCCAGCAGCTTAGCAAGAGTTCGGAGCACAGATACGCAGTATTTT.

The chain carries TRBV6-5 and TRBJ2-7, with 8 positions matching TRBD2. The CDR3 runs to 14 residues. Germline assignment: CDR1 MNHEY and CDR2 SVGAGI. After removal of 6 bases from V and 8 bases from J, the junction contained 12 bases not matched to a gene. The CDR3: CASSPGTSGEKQYF. The DNA of the CDR3 is TGTGCCAGCAGCCCCGGGACTAGTGGCGAGAAGCAGTACTTC.

J is TRBJ2-2 and V is TRBV19; TRBD1 aligns across 8 bases. V shed 2 bases and J 8 bases; nucleotides not matched to a gene: 7. Per the germline V gene, CDR1 is LNHDA and CDR2 is SQIVND (reference sequence). This CDR3 comprises 15 residues. The CDR3: CASSISGGEAGELFF. The CDR3 DNA follows: TGTGCCAGTAGTATATCAGGGGGCGAGGCGGGGGAGCTGTTTTTT. The full variable domain, its missing parts supplied by reference TRBV19 and TRBJ2-2, is DGGITQSPKYLFRKEGQNVTLSCEQNLNHDAMYWYRQDPGQGLRLIYYSQIVNDFQKGDIAEGYSVSREKKESFPLTVTSAQKNPTAFYLCASSISGGEAGELFFGEGSRLTVL.

This CDR3 reads CAWGAGGGKTQYF. The CDR3 bases are TGTGCCTGGGGGGCGGGAGGCGGAAAGACCCAGTACTTC. The chain joins TRBV30 to TRBJ2-5, with 8 bases matching TRBD2. After removal of 5 bases from V and 6 bases from J, the junction contained 8 bases not matched to a gene. CDR1 is GTSNPN, CDR2 SVGIG, per germline (reference sequence). This CDR3 is built from 13 residues. Supplemented by reference TRBV30 and TRBJ2-5, the full variable domain reads SQTIHQWPATLVQPVGSPLSLECTVEGTSNPNLYWYRQAAGRGLQLLFYSVGIGQISSEVPQNLSASRPQDRQFILSSKKLLLSDSGFYLCAWGAGGGKTQYFGPGTRLLVL.

The chain employs TRBV4-3 and TRBJ2-7; D unresolved. The V gene lost 0 bases and the J gene lost 0 bases, with 9 bases spanning the gap. The CDR3 consists of 15 residues. The germline gives CDR1 LGHNA, CDR2 YSLEER. The CDR3 bases are TGCGCCAGCAGCCAAGATTATGAGGTCTCCTACGAGCAGTACTTC. Amino acids: CASSQDYEVSYEQYF.

The chain employs TRBV19 and TRBJ2-1; 8 bases align to TRBD2. After removal of 10 bases from V and 8 bases from J, the junction contained 10 bases not matched to a gene. Germline CDR1 reads LNHDA; CDR2 reads SQIVND (reference sequence). This CDR3 comprises 13 residues. CDR3 sequence (DNA): TGTGCCATCCGAGCGGGAGCCACTGATGAGCAGTTCTTC. Encoded protein: CAIRAGATDEQFF.

This chain uses TRBV15 with TRBJ2-7, with 12 bases aligning to TRBD2. This CDR3 contains 17 residues. Germline V gene sequence: CDR1 LNHNV, CDR2 YYDKDF (reference sequence). V shed 1 base and J 3 bases; nucleotides not matched to a gene: 7. In nucleotides, the CDR3 is TGTGCCACCAGCAGAGCTGCTGGACTAGCGGGGCACTACGAGCAGTACTTC. It encodes CATSRAAGLAGHYEQYF.

This clone was counted only a few times. This chain joins TRBV18 and TRBJ2-5, with D possibly TRBD2 on 6 matching bases. The V and J ends lost 3 bases and 0 bases respectively, with 8 bases between them. This CDR3 is 14 amino acids long. Germline values: CDR1 KGHSH, CDR2 LQKENI. The CDR3 nucleotides read TGTGCCAGCTCACCGCGGGGATACCAAGAGACCCAGTACTTC. This encodes CASSPRGYQETQYF.

This chain joins TRBV19 and TRBJ1-1; D gene ambiguous. The CDR3 sequence is 15 residues long. CDR1 and CDR2 (germline): LNHDA, SQIVND (reference sequence). Trimming took 5 bases from V and 3 from J, leaving 16 bases between them. CDR3 coding DNA: TGTGCCAGTAGTCCACGTCAAGAGTACTACACTGAAGCTTTCTTT. Protein product: CASSPRQEYYTEAFF.

The chain has TRBV6-1 and TRBJ1-5; D unclear. The CDR3 is 15 amino acids. Germline V gene data show CDR1 as MNHNS and CDR2 as SASEGT. Trimming stripped 2 bases from V and 8 bases from J, with 16 bases between. The chain's CDR3 is CASSESRARREPQHF. CDR3 coding DNA: TGTGCCAGCAGTGAATCCCGGGCCCGCCGGGAGCCCCAGCATTTT.